This passage covers 26 T cell receptor beta chains from one sample sequenced in a study of molecular identifiers for immune sequencing clone quantification (dated by TCRdb to the late 2010s). The library was obtained by PCR. Instrument used: NextSeq 500. The public reads were run again by TCRdb, first through fastp at Q25 and then through MiXCR, and only productive beta chains were kept. Every CDR3 protein is listed once, alongside the most common genes and DNA of its rows. This sample is represented by over 300,000 distinct CDR3 sequences; roughly a quarter of them were singletons. The ten largest clones add up to around 0.74% of the sample. The sequencing sample was made of naive CD8+ T cells from blood, with Jurkat cell RNA spiked in. In the paper's terms, the cell subset or site label means: FACS-sorted CD8+CD4-CCR7+CD45RA+ naive T cells. The receptors derive from a human donor in good health. Some libraries in this study had Jurkat cell RNA spiked in.

This chain connects TRBV27 to TRBJ2-3, with a tentative D call TRBD1 (6 bases). This CDR3 region has 15 residues. Germline values: CDR1 MNHEY, CDR2 SMNVEV (reference sequence). Trimming shortened V by 0 bases and J by 3 bases, and 10 bases separated the two germline ends. This CDR3 reads CASSLSRGVTDTQYF. CDR3 in DNA: TGTGCCAGCAGTTTATCCAGGGGAGTGACAGATACGCAGTATTTT.

This clonotype was found a few times. V gene TRBV19 combines with J gene TRBJ1-1; D perhaps matches TRBD1 (5 bases). Trimming left V 7 bases short and J 4 bases short, with 13 bases between. The CDR3 is 13 residues long. Germline CDR1 reads LNHDA; CDR2 reads SQIVND (reference sequence). The CDR3: CASTTTVGTEAFF. The CDR3 nucleotides are TGTGCCAGTACTACGACAGTTGGCACTGAAGCTTTCTTT.

This clonotype came up many times. V and J are TRBV28 and TRBJ2-3; D is uncertain. Per germline, CDR1 MDHEN and CDR2 SYDVKM. CDR3 length: 15 amino acids. Between the trimmed V and J ends, which lost 6 bases and 0 bases, there was a span of 13 bases. CDR3 protein: CASSLVGISTDTQYF. The CDR3 nucleotides read TGTGCCAGCAGCTTGGTGGGGATTAGCACAGATACGCAGTATTTT. The full variable domain, in which reference TRBV28 and TRBJ2-3 provide the parts outside the CDR3, is DVKVTQSSRYLVKRTGEKVFLECVQDMDHENMFWYRQDPGLGLRLIYFSYDVKMKEKGDIPEGYSVSREKKERFSLILESASTNQTSMYLCASSLVGISTDTQYFGPGTRLTVL.

This clonotype occurred once. Possible read error: a much larger clone is one base away. The CDR3 sequence is CASGYSSRAEGYTF. The CDR3, as DNA: TGTGCCAGCGGTTACTCGTCCAGGGCGGAAGGCTACACCTTC. The V and J genes are TRBV6-5 and TRBJ1-2; tentatively, D is TRBD1 (5 bases). This CDR3 has 14 residues. From germline, CDR1 is MNHEY and CDR2 SVGAGI.

This clonotype was found a few times. This chain joins TRBV13 and TRBJ1-1; 8 bases are a match to TRBD1. CDR1 is PRHDT, CDR2 FYEKMQ, per germline (reference sequence). This CDR3 region has 15 residues. V trimming: 4 bases; J trimming: 4 bases; junction bases outside the gene matches: 8. In DNA, the CDR3 is TGTGCCAGCAGCTGGGGACAGGAAAGGAGCACTGAAGCTTTCTTT. Translated, it gives CASSWGQERSTEAFF. The full variable domain, completed using reference TRBV13 and TRBJ1-1, is AAGVIQSPRHLIKEKRETATLKCYPIPRHDTVYWYQQGPGQDPQFLISFYEKMQSDKGSIPDRFSAQQFSDYHSELNMSSLELGDSALYFCASSWGQERSTEAFFGQGTRLTVV.

This clonotype was detected a few times. The chain combines TRBV7-9 with TRBJ2-3, with 7 bases lining up with TRBD1. The germline CDR1 and CDR2 sequences are SEHNR and FQNEAQ (reference sequence). The CDR3 consists of 16 residues. V gave up 5 bases and J gave up 7 bases; unmatched junction bases: 15. CDR3 protein: CASSPPFDRELNTQYF. The CDR3 coding sequence is TGTGCCAGCAGCCCCCCCTTTGACAGGGAACTCAATACGCAGTATTTT. The entire variable domain, with the rest obtained from reference TRBV7-9 and TRBJ2-3, is as follows: DTGVSQNPRHKITKRGQNVTFRCDPISEHNRLYWYRQTLGQGPEFLTYFQNEAQLEKSRLLSDRFSAERPKGSFSTLEIQRTEQGDSAMYLCASSPPFDRELNTQYFGPGTRLTVL.

This clonotype was recorded only once. The chain is built from TRBV6-6 and TRBJ1-1, with 7 bases aligning to TRBD1. The germline gives CDR1 MNHNY, CDR2 SVGAGI (reference sequence). The CDR3 totals 14 residues. After removal of 10 bases from V and 0 bases from J, the junction contained 8 bases not matched to a gene. The chain's CDR3 is CANSPGQMNTEAFF. CDR3 coding DNA: TGTGCCAACAGCCCGGGACAGATGAACACTGAAGCTTTCTTT.

About this clonotype itself: This may come from a read error, since a much larger clone is one base off. The genes are TRBV7-6 and TRBJ2-7, with a possible D match to TRBD2 (6 bases). Per germline, CDR1 SGHVS and CDR2 FNYEAQ. This CDR3 has 14 amino acids. The CDR3 nucleotides are TGTGCCAGCAGCTTAGCGGCGGCGGGATACGAGCTGTACTTC. It codes for CASSLAAAGYELYF.

In regard to this clonotype: A much larger clone lies a single base off, so this may be a read error. This chain connects TRBV7-9 to TRBJ2-7; a possible D gene is TRBD1 (6 bases). Germline CDR1 SEHNR, CDR2 FQNEAQ (reference sequence). The length of the CDR3 is 14 residues. DNA of the CDR3: TGTGCCGGCAGCTTAGGAGGACAGCTCTACGAGCAGTACTTC. Translation gives CAGSLGGQLYEQYF.

This clonotype came up many times. The rearrangement uses TRBV11-2 and TRBJ2-7; 8 nucleotides match TRBD1. CDR1 is SGHAT and CDR2 is FQNNGV in the germline V gene. The CDR3 is made up of 14 amino acids. The V gene end was trimmed by 4 bases and the J gene end by 0 bases; junction bases not matched to a gene: 2. In DNA, the CDR3 is TGTGCCAGCAGCTGGGACAGGAGCTCCTACGAGCAGTACTTC. Amino acids: CASSWDRSSYEQYF.

This clonotype was seen at least ten times. J is TRBJ2-5 and V is TRBV5-1; 9 bases map to TRBD2. In germline, CDR1 is SGHRS, CDR2 YFSETQ. This CDR3 spans 17 amino acids. The trim removed 0 bases at V and 2 bases at J, leaving 8 bases unmatched. CDR3 in amino acids: CASSLALAGPQQETQYF. In DNA form, the CDR3 reads TGCGCCAGCAGCTTGGCTCTAGCGGGGCCTCAACAAGAGACCCAGTACTTC.

This clonotype was seen repeatedly, ten times or more. The chain joins TRBV6-1 to TRBJ2-3; D remains ambiguous. Per the germline V gene, CDR1 is MNHNS and CDR2 is SASEGT. V lost 0 bases to trimming and J lost 9 bases, with 4 bases between them. This CDR3 is built from 11 residues. This chain's CDR3 is CASSEALTQYF. CDR3 in DNA: TGTGCCAGCAGTGAAGCATTGACGCAGTATTTT.

With respect to this clonotype: This may arise from a read error, as a much more abundant clone is one base away. The chain carries TRBV24-1 and TRBJ2-2; D is perhaps TRBD2 (5 bases). Looked up from germline, CDR1 is KGHDR and CDR2 is SFDVKD. This CDR3 contains 15 residues. For the CDR3, the DNA is TGTGCCACCAGTGCTGGCGGACCGCACACCGGGGAGCCGTTTTTT. Translating gives CATSAGGPHTGEPFF.

To note about this clonotype: Germline and junction disagree at one end, which may indicate a read error. This chain uses TRBV6-6 with TRBJ2-1; D possibly matches TRBD1 or TRBD2 (6 bases each). The germline V gene has CDR1 MNHNY and CDR2 SVGAGI (reference sequence). CDR3 size: 15 residues. CDR3 bases: TGTGCCAGCAGTTACGTCCGGGAGTGGGACAATGAGCAGTCCTTC. Its protein product is CASSYVREWDNEQSF.

This clonotype came up many times. The rearrangement links TRBV7-2 to TRBJ2-1; the match to TRBD2 covers 11 bases. Germline CDR1 is SGHTA and CDR2 is FQGNSA. The V and J ends lost 3 bases and 7 bases, in that order; junction bases with no gene match: 11. CDR3 length: 17 amino acids. The DNA for the CDR3 is TGTGCCAGCAGCTTCCTAGCGGGGGGTCCGTTGGGGAATGAGCAGTTCTTC. Translation: CASSFLAGGPLGNEQFF.

This clonotype was seen at least ten times. The rearrangement links TRBV3-1 to TRBJ1-1; D gene ambiguous. In germline, CDR1 is LGHDT, CDR2 YNNKEL (reference sequence). V was trimmed by 0 bases and J by 11 bases, leaving 13 bases between them. This CDR3 region has 13 residues. CDR3 in amino acids: CASSQDLTFGAFF. CDR3 DNA: TGTGCCAGCAGCCAAGATCTTACCTTTGGGGCTTTCTTT. The variable domain in full, completed from reference TRBV3-1 and TRBJ1-1, reads DTAVSQTPKYLVTQMGNDKSIKCEQNLGHDTMYWYKQDSKKFLKIMFSYNNKELIINETVPNRFSPKSPDKAHLNLHINSLELGDSAVYFCASSQDLTFGAFFGQGTRLTVV.

Worth noting for this clonotype: An end of the junction does not agree with germline; a read error may underlie this. This chain connects TRBV28 to TRBJ1-1; a weak D match, TRBD1 (5 bases). This CDR3 spans 14 amino acids. Per germline, CDR1 MDHEN and CDR2 SYDVKM. DNA of the CDR3: TGTGCCAGCAGTCCCCGACAGTGCCTTACTGAAGCTCTCTTT. This encodes CASSPRQCLTEALF.

The chain joins TRBV27 to TRBJ2-7; TRBD1 agrees at 8 bases. This CDR3 comprises 13 residues. Germline V gives CDR1 MNHEY, CDR2 SMNVEV (reference sequence). V was clipped by 5 bases and J by 5 bases; unmatched bases: 5. CDR3 region: CASSVTGDHEQYF. DNA of the CDR3: TGTGCCAGCAGTGTGACAGGGGACCACGAGCAGTACTTC.

Of note for this clonotype: Just one base apart from a much larger clone, this may be a read error. The genes are TRBV7-6 and TRBJ2-3; perhaps TRBD2 as D (6 bases). Germline loops: CDR1 SGHVS, CDR2 FNYEAQ. The length of the CDR3 is 13 residues. CDR3 sequence reads: CASSYRGGDTQFF. CDR3 bases: TGTGCCAGCAGCTATAGAGGCGGGGATACGCAGTTTTTT.

The CDR3 DNA is TGCAGTGCTAGTGACAGGGGAAGTGAGGAGCAGTACTTC. Translation: CSASDRGSEEQYF. The chain recombines TRBV20-1 with TRBJ2-7; 8 bases match TRBD1. V shed 3 bases and J 7 bases; nucleotides not matched to a gene: 8. Germline V gives CDR1 DFQATT, CDR2 SNEGSKA (reference sequence). This CDR3 is built from 13 residues.

The chain is built from TRBV5-6 and TRBJ2-7; 10 bases map to TRBD2. CDR1 is SGHDT, CDR2 YYEEEE, per germline. The V and J ends lost 4 bases and 4 bases, in that order; junction bases with no gene match: 14. The CDR3 extends over 17 amino acids. In DNA, the CDR3 is TGTGCCAGCAGCCCACCTCTCGAAGGGACTAGCGTTTACGAGCAGTACTTC. Translated: CASSPPLEGTSVYEQYF.

The rearrangement uses TRBV6-6 and TRBJ1-1; D is unresolved. The CDR3 loop spans 13 amino acids. CDR1 is MNHNY, CDR2 SVGAGI, per germline (reference sequence). The V and J ends lost 2 bases and 6 bases respectively, with 10 bases between them. The chain's CDR3 is CASSYLGYAEAFF. In DNA, the CDR3 is TGTGCCAGCAGTTACCTCGGTTACGCTGAAGCTTTCTTT.

There are a few counts of this clonotype. The chain employs TRBV18 and TRBJ2-3, with D uncertain. The V gene's germline CDR1 is KGHSH and CDR2 LQKENI. The CDR3 sequence is 13 residues long. V dropped 7 bases and J dropped 0 bases, with 8 bases sitting between them. DNA of the CDR3: TGTGCCAGCTTACCTGACAGCACAGATACGCAGTATTTT. This sequence encodes CASLPDSTDTQYF.

This clonotype was detected ten times or more. This chain joins TRBV6-6 and TRBJ2-1; 10 positions agree with TRBD1. Germline CDR1 reads MNHNY; CDR2 reads SVGAGI (reference sequence). This CDR3 spans 13 amino acids. The V and J ends lost 7 bases and 10 bases, in that order; junction bases with no gene match: 7. In DNA, the CDR3 is TGTGCCAGCACCCAGACAGGGGGCTGGGAGCAGTTCTTC. This encodes CASTQTGGWEQFF.

The gene calls are TRBV10-3 and TRBJ2-7; 8 bases match TRBD1. The length of the CDR3 is 15 residues. The germline gives CDR1 ENHRY, CDR2 SYGVKD. Trimming removed 0 bases from V and 5 bases from J; junction bases left unmatched: 6. CDR3 DNA: TGTGCCATCAGTGAGTCTGGAGACAGGGGTCACGAGCAGTACTTC. The encoded protein is CAISESGDRGHEQYF.

This clonotype was seen repeatedly, ten times or more. The chain combines TRBV12-3 or TRBV12-4 with TRBJ1-4; D not resolved. Trimming cost V 9 bases and J 0 bases, with 17 bases left between them. The CDR3 has 16 residues. CDR3 in amino acids: CARGLFWPATNEKLFF. In nucleotides, the CDR3 is TGTGCCAGGGGGTTATTCTGGCCCGCAACTAATGAAAAACTGTTTTTT.